A selection of T cell receptor beta chains follows, all from one sample in a study of cytomegalovirus exposure and HLA in healthy donors. The assay was immunoSEQ multiplex PCR, and TCRdb's table has in-frame clones only and misses some. The repertoire includes about 130,000 clones, 94% of them detected once, and 1% to 1.5% sits in the top ten. Sequenced sample: PBMCs. These receptors came from a young woman in good health and CMV-seronegative. The CDR3 runs from the conserved cysteine through the conserved F or W. The D gene is left open where the match is weak. Not every row has a clone size; where given, it reads once, few, many or a size class.

clone size	V gene	J gene	D gene	CDR3 DNA	CDR3 protein
.	TRBV9	TRBJ2-7	.	TGTGCCAGCAGCTCGGGTTTCTACGAGCAGTACTTC	CASSSGFYEQYF
.	TRBV6-1	TRBJ1-4	TRBD1	TGTGCCAGCAGTGAATTTGGGACAGTTAATGAAAAACTGTTTTTT	CASSEFGTVNEKLFF
.	TRBV5-1	TRBJ1-5	TRBD1	TGCGCCAGCAGCTGGTCAGGGGGGAGCGGTCAGCCCCAGCATTTT	CASSWSGGSGQPQHF
.	TRBV19	TRBJ1-4	.	TGTGCCAGTAGTATAAGGGACACTTCACCGAAACTGTTTTTT	CASSIRDTSPKLFF
.	TRBV6-1	TRBJ1-2	.	TGTGCCAGCAGCTCCAACAGGGATCCTGGCTACACCTTC	CASSSNRDPGYTF
once	TRBV25-1	TRBJ2-2	.	TGTGCCAGCAGCGATGGGGGGGGGACACAAAAGACCGGGGAGCTGTTTTTT	CASSDGGGTQKTGELFF
.	TRBV2	TRBJ1-3	.	TGTGCCAGCAGGGCCAATCCTGGAAACACCATATATTTT	CASRANPGNTIYF
.	TRBV9	TRBJ2-7	.	TGTGCCAGCAGCGCCCTCGGGGGCAGGGGGAAAGGAGAGCAGTACTTC	CASSALGGRGKGEQYF
.	TRBV28	TRBJ1-1	.	TGTGCCAGCAGTATAGGGGGTGAAGCTTTCTTT	CASSIGGEAFF
.	TRBV2	TRBJ2-1	TRBD2	TGTGCCAGCAGTGACGGCCTAGCGGGAGTTTCTTGGTACAATGAGCAGTTCTTC	CASSDGLAGVSWYNEQFF
.	TRBV11-3	TRBJ2-2	TRBD1	TGTGCCAGCAGCTTGGGGGACAGCTACACCGGGGAGCTGTTTTTT	CASSLGDSYTGELFF
.	TRBV4-2	TRBJ2-7	.	TGTGCCAGCAGCCAAAGGGGTCCAGCGGGTTTACCCTACGAGCAGTACTTC	CASSQRGPAGLPYEQYF
.	TRBV27	TRBJ1-1	TRBD1	TGTGCCAGCAGTCCCTTTCGCCTCCAAGGGGGCTTGAACACTGAAGCTTTCTTT	CASSPFRLQGGLNTEAFF
.	TRBV6-6	TRBJ2-7	TRBD1	TGTGCCAGCGGGGGACAGTCCTACGAGCAGTACTTC	CASGGQSYEQYF
.	TRBV2	TRBJ1-3	TRBD1	TGTGCCAGCAGTGTCGACAGGGCAAACTCTGGAAACACCATATATTTT	CASSVDRANSGNTIYF
.	TRBV7-9	TRBJ1-4	.	TGTGCCAGCAGCCCCGACAGCACTAATGAAAAACTGTTTTTT	CASSPDSTNEKLFF
.	TRBV19	TRBJ1-2	.	TGTGCCAGTAGTTCGGGGGGAGGGGACTATGGCTACACCTTC	CASSSGGGDYGYTF
.	TRBV7-3	TRBJ2-1	TRBD2	TGTGCCAGCAGCTTAACCCGACTAGCGGGGGCCCTTTTTAATGAGCAGTTCTTC	CASSLTRLAGALFNEQFF
.	TRBV5-1	TRBJ2-2	TRBD2	TGCGCCAGCAGCCCCTGGACTAGCGGGGGGGTAACCACCGGGGAGCTGTTTTTT	CASSPWTSGGVTTGELFF
.	TRBV19	TRBJ1-5	.	TGTGCCAGTAGGTCCTTTTATAGCAATCAGCCCCAGCATTTT	CASRSFYSNQPQHF
.	TRBV5-4	TRBJ2-5	TRBD2	TGTGCCAGCAGCTCTCGGGCTGGACTAGCGGGGCAAGAGACCCAGTACTTC	CASSSRAGLAGQETQYF
.	TRBV2	TRBJ1-4	.	TGTGCCAGCAGTTCAGGGTCTGGTGGGGAAAAACTGTTTTTT	CASSSGSGGEKLFF
.	TRBV5-4	TRBJ1-2	.	TGTGCCAGCAGCTCGGATACAGGTGACTATGGCTACACCTTC	CASSSDTGDYGYTF
.	TRBV18	TRBJ2-2	.	TGTGCCAGCTCACCGGCTTACACCGGGGAGCTGTTTTTT	CASSPAYTGELFF
.	TRBV5-5	TRBJ1-2	.	TGTGCCAGCAGCTTGCCAGGAACTTCCTATGGCTACACCTTC	CASSLPGTSYGYTF
.	TRBV6-5	TRBJ1-5	.	TGTGCCAGCAGTTACGGAGACGGACAGCCCCAGCATTTT	CASSYGDGQPQHF
.	TRBV5-1	TRBJ1-1	TRBD1	TGCGCCAGCAGCCCGGGACAGGGAATCACTGAAGCTTTCTTT	CASSPGQGITEAFF
.	TRBV2	TRBJ1-2	TRBD1	TGTGCCAGCAGTGGAGGACAGGGGAACGGCTACACCTTC	CASSGGQGNGYTF
.	TRBV5-6	TRBJ1-4	.	TGTGCCAGCAGCGAGGGCCAGACGAGGGAAAAACTGTTTTTT	CASSEGQTREKLFF
.	TRBV2	TRBJ2-5	.	TGTGCCAGCAGTGAAGGACAGGCTGCGAGGGAGACCCAGTACTTC	CASSEGQAARETQYF
.	TRBV9	TRBJ2-2	.	TGTGCCAGCAGCCCCCGTACGGGGAACACCGGGGAGCTGTTTTTT	CASSPRTGNTGELFF
few	TRBV7-6	TRBJ1-2	.	TGTGCCAGCGCACTTGAGTCGGACACCAGTTATGGCTACACCTTC	CASALESDTSYGYTF
once	TRBV10-3	TRBJ2-1	TRBD2	TGTGCCATCAGTGAGTCGTCCGGGGTTGCGGGAGGGCCCAATGAGCAGTTCTTC	CAISESSGVAGGPNEQFF
.	TRBV4-1	TRBJ2-3	.	TGCGCCAGCAGCCAAGATCACTCCACAGATACGCAGTATTTT	CASSQDHSTDTQYF
few	TRBV27	TRBJ1-2	TRBD1	TGTGCCAACCCAACAGGGGACTATGGCTACACCTTC	CANPTGDYGYTF
once	TRBV6-6	TRBJ2-5	.	TGTGCCAGCAGTCCCGACTTTCGGACCCAGTACTTC	CASSPDFRTQYF
.	TRBV2	TRBJ1-3	TRBD1	TGTGCCAGGAGGGGGCAAGGAAACACCATATATTTT	CARRGQGNTIYF
.	TRBV19	TRBJ2-7	TRBD2	TGTGCCAGTAGTATTATTAGCGGGAAAGGAGAGCAGTACTTC	CASSIISGKGEQYF
.	TRBV28	TRBJ2-1	TRBD2	TGTGCCAGCAAGATTAGCGGGAGGGATGAGCAGTTCTTC	CASKISGRDEQFF
.	TRBV5-4	TRBJ1-1	.	TGTGCCAGCAGCCTGCAGGGGACGGAAGCTTTCTTT	CASSLQGTEAFF
.	TRBV18	TRBJ2-3	TRBD1	TGTGCCAGCTCACTTCCGGGACAGCGGACAGATACGCAGTATTTT	CASSLPGQRTDTQYF
.	TRBV7-9	TRBJ1-1	TRBD1	TGTGCCAGCAGCTCCTGGACAGGGAAGACTGAAGCTTTCTTT	CASSSWTGKTEAFF
.	TRBV19	TRBJ1-4	.	TGTGCCAGTAGTATATTTATCGGGACAACAACTAATGAAAAACTGTTTTTT	CASSIFIGTTTNEKLFF
.	TRBV30	TRBJ2-1	.	TGTGCCTGGAGTGTAGGGGGCTCCTACAATGAGCAGTTCTTC	CAWSVGGSYNEQFF
.	TRBV27	TRBJ2-2	.	TGTGCCAGCAGGCCCCAGGGTACCGGGGAGCTGTTTTTT	CASRPQGTGELFF
once	TRBV10-3	TRBJ2-2	.	TGTGCCATCAGGGGACAATCGAACACCGGGGAGCTGTTTTTT	CAIRGQSNTGELFF